Presented here are 27 T cell receptor beta chains from one specimen sequenced in a study of blood T cell repertoires in COVID-19. The protocol was immunoSEQ multiplex PCR, while the TCRdb copy is restricted to in-frame clones and leaves out a portion. The data show about 300,000 clones, over 85% seen once. Specimen: peripheral blood. The receptor source for this set is a woman in her 30s with COVID-19, enrolled during active disease.

The genes are TRBV5-1 and TRBJ1-4, with D uncertain. V dropped 3 bases and J dropped 4 bases, with 10 bases sitting between them. There are 14 residues in the CDR3. The germline CDR1 and CDR2 sequences are SGHRS and YFSETQ. The CDR3 loop reads CASSSIGINEKLFF. DNA for the CDR3: TGCGCCAGCAGCTCCATCGGGATTAATGAAAAACTGTTTTTT.

This clone is a singleton in its sample. Other DNA variants within this sample encode the same CDR3. The chain joins TRBV12-3 or TRBV12-4 to TRBJ1-2, with D unresolved. This CDR3 has 13 residues. Trimming took 1 base from V and 2 from J, leaving 5 bases between them. The CDR3 DNA sequence: TGTGCCAGCAGTTTAGGCCGGAACTATGGCTACACCTTC. Translating gives CASSLGRNYGYTF.

CDR3 in amino acids: CASRLSPEEYGYTF. The CDR3 region has the DNA TGTGCCAGTAGACTATCTCCGGAGGAATATGGCTACACCTTC. The chain links TRBV19 to TRBJ1-2; D is uncertain. Trimming took off 6 bases at V and 5 bases at J, with 16 bases between the two ends. Looked up from germline, CDR1 is LNHDA and CDR2 is SQIVND (reference sequence). The CDR3 spans 14 residues. The full variable domain, rest sourced from reference TRBV19 and TRBJ1-2, is DGGITQSPKYLFRKEGQNVTLSCEQNLNHDAMYWYRQDPGQGLRLIYYSQIVNDFQKGDIAEGYSVSREKKESFPLTVTSAQKNPTAFYLCASRLSPEEYGYTFGSGTRLTVV.

This chain uses TRBV7-9 with TRBJ2-2, with D unresolved. Germline V lookup: CDR1 SEHNR, CDR2 FQNEAQ (reference sequence). This CDR3 contains 15 residues. V lost 5 bases to trimming and J lost 3 bases, with 13 bases between them. The CDR3 reads CASSPRATDTGELFF. CDR3 DNA: TGTGCCAGCAGCCCCCGAGCCACCGACACCGGGGAGCTGTTTTTT. Combining the CDR3 with reference TRBV7-9 and TRBJ2-2 gives the whole variable domain DTGVSQNPRHKITKRGQNVTFRCDPISEHNRLYWYRQTLGQGPEFLTYFQNEAQLEKSRLLSDRFSAERPKGSFSTLEIQRTEQGDSAMYLCASSPRATDTGELFFGEGSRLTVL.

The table lists this clone with a few counts. The rearrangement links TRBV10-1 to TRBJ1-1; 9 bases map to TRBD1. CDR3 size: 14 residues. After removal of 5 bases from V and 5 bases from J, the junction contained 6 bases not matched to a gene. Germline-derived CDR1 and CDR2 are WNHNN and SYGVQD (reference sequence). CDR3 coding DNA: TGCGCCAGCAGTTCGGACAGGGGTCGGACTGAAGCTTTCTTT. Translating it yields CASSSDRGRTEAFF.

The rearrangement links TRBV6-4 to TRBJ1-2; D might be TRBD1 (5 bases). CDR3 size: 12 residues. The germline gives CDR1 MRHNA, CDR2 SNTAGT. V was pared by 7 bases and J by 8 bases, with 14 bases between. CDR3 sequence reads: CASIRRGVGYTF. In DNA form, the CDR3 reads TGTGCCAGCATCCGACGGGGGGTAGGCTACACCTTC.

The chain carries TRBV5-1 and TRBJ2-7; 7 bases line up with TRBD1. Germline loops: CDR1 SGHRS, CDR2 YFSETQ. The CDR3 consists of 15 residues. V was pared by 3 bases and J by 1 base, with 7 bases of the junction left unmatched. The CDR3 DNA is TGCGCCAGCAGCTCCCGACAGGGTGGATCCTACGAGCAGTACTTC. Translating gives CASSSRQGGSYEQYF.

The rearrangement links TRBV6-5 to TRBJ2-2, with D maybe TRBD1 (5 bases). This CDR3 contains 16 residues. The germline gives CDR1 MNHEY, CDR2 SVGAGI. V was pared by 0 bases and J by 0 bases, with 8 bases between. The CDR3: CASSYSPTANTGELFF. Here the CDR3 DNA reads TGTGCCAGCAGTTACTCCCCGACAGCGAACACCGGGGAGCTGTTTTTT.

A few counts support this clone. This chain uses TRBV5-4 with TRBJ1-6; 7 nucleotides line up with TRBD1. J lost 5 bases, V lost 2 bases, and 4 bases had no gene match. CDR3 length: 15 residues. The germline V gene encodes CDR1 SGHNT and CDR2 YYREEE (reference sequence). CDR3 in DNA: TGTGCCAGCAGCTTAGGGACAGTAAATAATTCACCCCTCCACTTT. It encodes CASSLGTVNNSPLHF.

The J gene is TRBJ2-7, the V gene TRBV20-1; 8 bases agree with TRBD2. Losses at the gene ends were 3 bases for V and 0 bases for J; bases not matched to a gene: 7. This CDR3 has 15 amino acids. Germline V gives CDR1 DFQATT, CDR2 SNEGSKA (reference sequence). CDR3 DNA: TGCAGTGCTAGTAATAGCGGGGAAAGCTCCTACGAGCAGTACTTC. Residues: CSASNSGESSYEQYF.

This chain joins TRBV4-1 and TRBJ2-5, with 13 bases identical to TRBD2. Germline V CDR1 and CDR2: MGHRA, YSYEKL. V lost 6 bases, J lost 5 bases, and 12 bases stayed unmatched. The CDR3 extends over 17 amino acids. CDR3 loop: CASRPRTSGGAYETQYF. CDR3 nucleotide sequence: TGCGCCAGCAGACCCCGTACTAGCGGGGGGGCCTACGAGACCCAGTACTTC.

The chain uses TRBV6-2 or TRBV6-3 and TRBJ2-7; a weak D match, TRBD1 (5 bases). Germline V gives CDR1 MNHEY, CDR2 SVGEGT. The CDR3 spans 13 residues. The V end was cut by 0 bases, the J end by 3 bases, with 6 bases between. The CDR3 DNA is TGTGCCAGCAGTTACTCGACAGTCTACGAGCAGTACTTC. Translation gives CASSYSTVYEQYF.

V gene TRBV11-3 combines with J gene TRBJ2-2, with a weak D call TRBD2 (5 bases). CDR1 is SGHNT and CDR2 is YENEEA in the germline V gene. The CDR3 loop spans 14 amino acids. V gave up 0 bases and J gave up 6 bases, with 8 bases separating them. CDR3 sequence reads: CASSLDAGSGELFF. The CDR3 DNA is TGTGCCAGCAGCTTAGATGCGGGTTCCGGGGAGCTGTTTTTT. The variable domain in full, with the rest retrieved from reference TRBV11-3 and TRBJ2-2, is EAGVVQSPRYKIIEKKQPVAFWCNPISGHNTLYWYLQNLGQGPELLIRYENEEAVDDSQLPKDRFSAERLKGVDSTLKIQPAELGDSAVYLCASSLDAGSGELFFGEGSRLTVL.

V gene TRBV30 combines with J gene TRBJ2-2, with a weak D call TRBD2 (7 bases). This CDR3 is 15 amino acids long. CDR1 and CDR2 from the germline V gene are GTSNPN and SVGIG (reference sequence). V was pared by 4 bases and J by 3 bases, with 15 bases between. The CDR3 DNA reads TGTGCCTGGACCAGCGCGGGGGCGGACACCGGGGAGCTGTTTTTT. This translates into CAWTSAGADTGELFF. Supplemented by reference TRBV30 and TRBJ2-2, the full variable domain reads SQTIHQWPATLVQPVGSPLSLECTVEGTSNPNLYWYRQAAGRGLQLLFYSVGIGQISSEVPQNLSASRPQDRQFILSSKKLLLSDSGFYLCAWTSAGADTGELFFGEGSRLTVL.

The rearrangement joins TRBV28 to TRBJ2-5; the D gene is possibly TRBD2 (7 bases). The germline V and J ends were trimmed by 7 bases and 5 bases, with 17 bases remaining between them. The CDR3 contains 14 residues. Per germline, CDR1 MDHEN and CDR2 SYDVKM. The CDR3 loop reads CASTPTGGGETQYF. The CDR3 coding sequence is TGTGCCAGCACTCCGACGGGGGGCGGGGAGACCCAGTACTTC.

The chain combines TRBV7-9 with TRBJ1-2, with 9 bases fitting TRBD1. CDR1 is SEHNR and CDR2 is FQNEAQ in the germline V gene (reference sequence). Unmatched junction bases numbered 6, after V lost 6 bases and J lost 4 bases. The CDR3 is 14 residues long. The CDR3 region is CASRPGQGTYGYTF. The CDR3 DNA reads TGTGCCAGCAGGCCGGGACAGGGTACCTATGGCTACACCTTC.

About this clone: At the DNA level, this CDR3 is encoded by other sequences in the same sample as well. V and J are TRBV5-1 and TRBJ2-6; D ambiguous. V shed 0 bases and J shed 2 bases, with 3 bases lying between them. This CDR3 region has 14 residues. Germline CDR1 SGHRS, CDR2 YFSETQ. The CDR3 nucleotides are TGCGCCAGCAGCTTGGGCGCTGGGGCCAACGTCCTGACTTTC. Translated: CASSLGAGANVLTF.

This chain links TRBV5-5 with TRBJ1-2, with TRBD1 as a possible D gene (5 bases). CDR3 size: 14 residues. Trimming took off 0 bases at V and 5 bases at J, with 11 bases between the two ends. Looked up from germline, CDR1 is SGHKS and CDR2 is YYEKEE (reference sequence). The CDR3: CASSLGGAWYGYTF. For the CDR3, the DNA is TGTGCCAGCAGCTTGGGGGGCGCTTGGTATGGCTACACCTTC.

The chain employs TRBV6-4 and TRBJ2-4; TRBD2 matches at 8 bases. Germline V CDR1 and CDR2: MRHNA, SNTAGT. The V gene end was trimmed by 6 bases and the J gene end by 8 bases; junction bases not matched to a gene: 12. This CDR3 is 15 amino acids long. This CDR3 reads CASSKAGGTEDIQYF. The CDR3 coding sequence is TGTGCCAGCAGCAAGGCGGGGGGAACGGAGGACATTCAGTACTTC.

The chain joins TRBV5-1 to TRBJ1-4, with D tentatively TRBD1 (6 bases). The CDR3 covers 15 residues. Germline CDR1 and CDR2: SGHRS and YFSETQ. With 4 bases removed from V and 4 bases from J, the gap between germline ends came to 14 bases. This CDR3 is CASSPNRAGNEKLFF. The CDR3 DNA is TGCGCCAGCAGCCCAAACAGGGCTGGTAATGAAAAACTGTTTTTT. Filled out from reference TRBV5-1 and TRBJ1-4, the complete variable domain reads KAGVTQTPRYLIKTRGQQVTLSCSPISGHRSVSWYQQTPGQGLQFLFEYFSETQRNKGNFPGRFSGRQFSNSRSEMNVSTLELGDSALYLCASSPNRAGNEKLFFGSGTQLSVL.

The CDR3 here is CASSLAVSYEQYV. Here the CDR3 DNA reads TGTGCCAGCAGCTTGGCGGTTTCCTACGAGCAGTACGTC. This rearrangement joins TRBV5-5 to TRBJ2-7; unclear D gene. V was shortened by 0 bases and J by 1 base, with 5 bases between the two germline ends. Germline assignment: CDR1 SGHKS and CDR2 YYEKEE (reference sequence). The CDR3 is 13 residues long.

The J gene is TRBJ1-2, the V gene TRBV6-5; 7 bases agree with TRBD1. V lost 5 bases and J lost 5; bases outside the gene matches: 8. Germline V gene data show CDR1 as MNHEY and CDR2 as SVGAGI. The CDR3 has 14 amino acids. This CDR3 is CASSPPGQRYGYTF. The CDR3 region has the DNA TGTGCCAGCAGTCCTCCGGGACAGAGATATGGCTACACCTTC.

The V call is TRBV10-1, the J call TRBJ2-3; TRBD2 might be the D (5 bases). CDR1 is WNHNN and CDR2 is SYGVQD in the germline V gene (reference sequence). This CDR3 spans 12 amino acids. V was trimmed by 4 bases and J by 5 bases, leaving 7 bases between them. The CDR3 DNA is TGCGCCAGCAGTGTAGGAGGAGATACGCAGTATTTT. Translating it yields CASSVGGDTQYF.

This chain joins TRBV7-7 and TRBJ2-2; 12 bases align to TRBD2. Germline lookup yields CDR1 SSHAT and CDR2 FNYEAQ (reference sequence). The CDR3 is made up of 15 amino acids. Trimming cost V 5 bases and J 5 bases; bases outside gene matches: 3. In DNA form, the CDR3 reads TGTGCCAGCAGCCAGACTAGCGGGGGTACCGGGGAGCTGTTTTTT. It encodes CASSQTSGGTGELFF.

This chain uses TRBV5-1 with TRBJ1-2, with D possibly being TRBD1 (5 bases). The CDR3 runs to 15 residues. CDR1 is SGHRS, CDR2 YFSETQ, per germline. Trimming left V 4 bases short and J 7 bases short, with 20 bases between. The CDR3 here is CASSGFPGGRIGYTF. The CDR3 bases are TGCGCCAGCAGCGGGTTCCCCGGGGGTAGGATTGGCTACACCTTC.

The rearrangement uses TRBV7-2 and TRBJ2-5, with a possible D match to TRBD1 (6 bases). CDR1 is SGHTA and CDR2 is FQGNSA in the germline V gene. The CDR3 spans 15 residues. The ends were cut back, 1 base at V and 6 bases at J, with 15 bases in the middle. CDR3 amino acids: CASSLEATRGQTQYF. The CDR3 DNA follows: TGTGCCAGCAGCTTAGAGGCGACCAGGGGCCAGACCCAGTACTTC.

The rearrangement uses TRBV6-5 and TRBJ2-7, with 8 bases that match TRBD1. The CDR3 consists of 14 residues. The V segment lost 5 bases and the J segment 4 bases; nucleotides outside the gene matches: 7. Germline V gene data show CDR1 as MNHEY and CDR2 as SVGAGI. The CDR3 protein is CASSTRQGRYEQYV. DNA of the CDR3: TGTGCCAGCAGTACCCGACAGGGGCGGTACGAGCAGTACGTC.